Each of the 25 T cell receptor beta chains below was sequenced from the same sample in a study of cytomegalovirus exposure and HLA in healthy donors. Both 60 Vbeta primers and 13 Jbeta primers went into the PCR. Sequencing was performed with immunoSEQ multiplex PCR; in TCRdb, only in-frame clones are kept and a portion is missing. The sample holds about 82,000 clones, about 80% seen once. Material: PBMCs. The receptors were gathered from a man aged 50 to 60 in good health and CMV-seronegative.

The CDR3 sequence: CASSLRTEGNIQYF. The CDR3 DNA is TGTGCCAGCAGCTTGAGGACAGAGGGGAACATTCAGTACTTC. The genes are TRBV5-4 and TRBJ2-4, with D maybe TRBD1 (6 bases). Trimming stripped 1 base from V and 7 bases from J, with 12 bases between. The length of the CDR3 is 14 residues. Per germline, CDR1 SGHNT and CDR2 YYREEE (reference sequence).

This clone was recorded a few times. In nucleotides, the CDR3 is TGTGCCAGCAGCTTTTGGGGGCTTCGTAGCGAGCAGTACTTC. It translates to CASSFWGLRSEQYF. This sequence joins TRBV5-6 and TRBJ2-7; TRBD1 might be the D (6 bases). The CDR3 is made up of 14 amino acids. Per the germline V gene, CDR1 is SGHDT and CDR2 is YYEEEE. With 2 bases removed from V and 6 bases from J, the gap between germline ends came to 15 bases. The whole variable domain, filled in from reference TRBV5-6 and TRBJ2-7, reads DAGVTQSPTHLIKTRGQQVTLRCSPKSGHDTVSWYQQALGQGPQFIFQYYEEEERQRGNFPDRFSGHQFPNYSSELNVNALLLGDSALYLCASSFWGLRSEQYFGPGTRLTVT.

This chain joins TRBV5-4 and TRBJ2-6, with D possibly matching TRBD2 (5 bases). Trimming pared 4 bases from V and 2 bases from J, leaving 13 bases between. The CDR3 has 16 amino acids. Germline V gene lookup returns CDR1 SGHNT and CDR2 YYREEE (reference sequence). The CDR3 region has the DNA TGTGCCAGCAGCCTGGGCGGACTGGCTGGGGCCAACGTCCTGACTTTC. Its translation is CASSLGGLAGANVLTF.

The chain links TRBV2 to TRBJ1-5; TRBD1 agrees at 7 bases. The CDR3 is made up of 16 amino acids. Losses at the gene ends were 6 bases for V and 4 bases for J; bases not matched to a gene: 12. CDR1 SNHLY and CDR2 FYNNEI come from the germline V gene. The CDR3 nucleotides read TGTGCCAGCAGGTACCGTCCGGGGGACAGTAATCAGCCCCAGCATTTT. The encoded protein is CASRYRPGDSNQPQHF.

There are a few counts of this clone. The J gene is TRBJ1-4, the V gene TRBV18; maybe TRBD1 (5 bases). CDR3 size: 13 residues. Germline assignment: CDR1 KGHSH and CDR2 LQKENI. Trimming pared 5 bases from V and 11 bases from J, leaving 15 bases between. CDR3 sequence: CASSTGPLGKLFF. In nucleotides, the CDR3 is TGTGCCAGCTCAACAGGTCCTTTGGGGAAACTGTTTTTT.

CDR3 sequence (DNA): TGCAGTGCTAGAAACGGTGGCTACACCTTC. Translation gives CSARNGGYTF. J is TRBJ1-2 and V is TRBV20-1; D gene ambiguous. The ends were cut back, 2 bases at V and 7 bases at J, with 5 bases in the middle. Germline V gene sequence: CDR1 DFQATT, CDR2 SNEGSKA (reference sequence). This CDR3 comprises 10 residues.

The chain has TRBV4-1 and TRBJ2-5; D ambiguous. Judging by the DNA end, TRBJ2-7 fits better; the J call may be wrong. The CDR3 extends over 14 amino acids. CDR1 MGHRA and CDR2 YSYEKL come from the germline V gene. The CDR3 DNA follows: TGCGCCAGCAGCCAAGGGGCAGTTACCTACGAGCAGTACTTC. Its translation is CASSQGAVTYEQYF.

The chain carries TRBV11-2 and TRBJ2-2; 7 bases map to TRBD1. The J segment lost 4 bases and the V segment lost 6 bases, leaving 5 bases of the junction unmatched. CDR1 is SGHAT, CDR2 FQNNGV, per germline. The CDR3 spans 14 residues. The CDR3 nucleotides are TGTGCCAGCAGACCGGACAGGAGCACCGGGGAGCTGTTTTTT. Translation gives CASRPDRSTGELFF. The whole variable domain, filled in from reference TRBV11-2 and TRBJ2-2, reads EAGVAQSPRYKIIEKRQSVAFWCNPISGHATLYWYQQILGQGPKLLIQFQNNGVVDDSQLPKDRFSAERLKGVDSTLKIQPAKLEDSAVYLCASRPDRSTGELFFGEGSRLTVL.

Note on this clone: This sample also contains other DNA sequences that code for the same CDR3. The J gene is TRBJ2-1, the V gene TRBV7-9, with D possibly TRBD2 on 6 matching bases. The CDR3 is made up of 18 amino acids. Trimming shortened V by 2 bases and J by 5 bases, and 22 bases separated the two germline ends. Germline CDR1 and CDR2: SEHNR and FQNEAQ (reference sequence). As DNA, the CDR3 is TGTGCCAGCAGCTTACCTAGACGACTGGCGGGGCCAAACAATGAGCAGTTCTTC. Amino acids: CASSLPRRLAGPNNEQFF.

This clone turned up a few times. This sequence joins TRBV4-1 and TRBJ2-1, with D possibly being TRBD1 (5 bases). The CDR3 loop spans 14 amino acids. Germline CDR1 and CDR2: MGHRA and YSYEKL. Trimming shortened V by 1 base and J by 8 bases, and 12 bases separated the two germline ends. The CDR3 nucleotides read TGCGCCAGCAGCCAAGCCTGGGGCCGGGATGAGCAGTTCTTC. It yields the protein CASSQAWGRDEQFF.

The chain uses TRBV5-1 and TRBJ1-3; perhaps TRBD1 as D (6 bases). V lost 2 bases, J lost 2 bases, and 11 bases lay in between. The V gene's germline CDR1 is SGHRS and CDR2 YFSETQ. CDR3 length equals 15 residues. The CDR3 is CASSFQGGAGNTIYF. CDR3 DNA: TGCGCCAGCAGCTTTCAAGGGGGTGCTGGAAACACCATATATTTT.

This clone was detected a few times. The genes are TRBV7-8 and TRBJ2-7; 8 bases match TRBD1. The CDR3 spans 15 residues. V dropped 3 bases and J dropped 4; count of bases not matched to a gene: 8. Germline V gene data show CDR1 as SGHVS and CDR2 as FQNEAQ. For the CDR3, the DNA is TGTGCCAGCAGCTTCTTCAGGGGGCCCTCATACGAGCAGTACTTC. It codes for CASSFFRGPSYEQYF.

This clone has just a few counts. The chain recombines TRBV15 with TRBJ1-5, with D possibly TRBD1 on 5 matching bases. The length of the CDR3 is 19 residues. Germline CDR1 LNHNV, CDR2 YYDKDF (reference sequence). V was trimmed by 5 bases and J by 0 bases, leaving 23 bases between them. CDR3 nucleotide sequence: TGTGCCACCAGCGGGGGGAATAAACCGGGTCCTTATAGCAATCAGCCCCAGCATTTT. The encoded protein is CATSGGNKPGPYSNQPQHF.

V usage is TRBV18 and J usage is TRBJ2-5, with no clear D. Germline V gene data show CDR1 as KGHSH and CDR2 as LQKENI. The CDR3 has 14 amino acids. V dropped 0 bases and J dropped 4 bases, with 9 bases sitting between them. The CDR3 loop is CASSPPRSVETQYF. The CDR3 bases are TGTGCCAGCTCACCACCGAGGAGCGTAGAGACCCAGTACTTC.

The rearrangement joins TRBV10-2 to TRBJ2-3, with 7 bases lining up with TRBD1. CDR1 is WSHSY, CDR2 SAAADI, per germline. CDR3 length: 17 residues. The ends lost 4 bases at V and 2 bases at J; junction bases unmatched: 12. CDR3: CASSGARDSLYTDTQYF. The CDR3 nucleotides read TGCGCCAGCAGTGGAGCTCGGGACAGCCTTTACACAGATACGCAGTATTTT.

The rearrangement joins TRBV30 to TRBJ1-6; D unresolved. Trimming took 5 bases from V and 8 from J, leaving 13 bases between them. The CDR3 has 13 amino acids. CDR1 is GTSNPN, CDR2 SVGIG, per germline (reference sequence). In DNA, the CDR3 is TGTGCCTGGGGTCCAGTGAGGGATTCACCCCTCCACTTT. It codes for CAWGPVRDSPLHF.

The chain couples TRBV6-5 to TRBJ1-1; D gene uncertain. Germline values: CDR1 MNHEY, CDR2 SVGAGI. The V gene lost 5 bases and the J gene lost 5 bases, with 12 bases spanning the gap. The CDR3 has 13 residues. The CDR3 loop is CASSEGDRTEAFF. The CDR3 DNA is TGTGCCAGCAGTGAGGGAGATCGGACTGAAGCTTTCTTT.

This rearrangement joins TRBV18 to TRBJ2-3, with 8 bases fitting TRBD1. The V and J ends lost 8 bases and 2 bases, in that order; junction bases with no gene match: 9. CDR1 and CDR2 (germline): KGHSH, LQKENI. The length of the CDR3 is 15 residues. CDR3 sequence: CASQVQGAYTDTQYF. The CDR3 nucleotides are TGTGCCAGCCAAGTCCAGGGGGCGTACACAGATACGCAGTATTTT.

CDR3 residues: CASSYSAGVGNTIYF. CDR3 DNA: TGTGCCAGCAGTTACTCGGCAGGGGTTGGAAACACCATATATTTT. The chain couples TRBV6-5 to TRBJ1-3; a weak D match, TRBD1 (6 bases). The CDR3 is 15 residues long. Trimming took 0 bases from V and 3 from J, leaving 9 bases between them. CDR1 and CDR2 (germline): MNHEY, SVGAGI.

This clone was found a few times. The chain has TRBV13 and TRBJ2-1; D not certain. CDR1 is PRHDT and CDR2 is FYEKMQ in the germline V gene (reference sequence). Between the trimmed V and J ends, which lost 2 bases and 12 bases, there was a span of 8 bases. The CDR3 loop spans 11 amino acids. CDR3 bases: TGTGCCAGCAGCTTAACGGGTAGGCAGTTCTTC. Its translation: CASSLTGRQFF. Combining the CDR3 with reference TRBV13 and TRBJ2-1 gives the whole variable domain AAGVIQSPRHLIKEKRETATLKCYPIPRHDTVYWYQQGPGQDPQFLISFYEKMQSDKGSIPDRFSAQQFSDYHSELNMSSLELGDSALYFCASSLTGRQFFGPGTRLTVL.

This sequence joins TRBV30 and TRBJ2-3; D is ambiguous. The V gene's germline CDR1 is GTSNPN and CDR2 SVGIG (reference sequence). V lost 2 bases to trimming and J lost 3 bases, with 3 bases between them. This CDR3 is built from 11 residues. As DNA, the CDR3 is TGTGCCTGGAGTCAGACAGATACGCAGTATTTT. The encoded protein is CAWSQTDTQYF.

The V gene is TRBV14, the J gene TRBJ2-4; maybe TRBD2 (5 bases). The CDR3 length is 15 residues. Germline V gives CDR1 SGHDN, CDR2 FVKESK. Trimming took off 3 bases at V and 8 bases at J, with 17 bases between the two ends. Here the CDR3 reads CASSQLGPDGDIQYF. Here the CDR3 DNA reads TGTGCCAGCAGCCAGCTGGGCCCTGACGGGGACATTCAGTACTTC. The variable domain in full, with the rest retrieved from reference TRBV14 and TRBJ2-4, is EAGVTQFPSHSVIEKGQTVTLRCDPISGHDNLYWYRRVMGKEIKFLLHFVKESKQDESGMPNNRFLAERTGGTYSTLKVQPAELEDSGVYFCASSQLGPDGDIQYFGAGTRLSVL.

The chain uses TRBV2 and TRBJ2-5, with 10 bases lining up with TRBD2. The junction had 10 bases not matched to a gene; V was cut back by 6 bases and J by 9 bases. Germline assignment: CDR1 SNHLY and CDR2 FYNNEI. The CDR3 totals 14 residues. In DNA form, the CDR3 reads TGTGCCAGCAGGGCTAGCGGGGGCCCCGGAGCCCAGTACTTC. It codes for CASRASGGPGAQYF.

This chain joins TRBV10-3 and TRBJ2-5; 9 bases fit TRBD1. Trimming removed 6 bases from V and 5 bases from J; junction bases left unmatched: 10. Germline V lookup: CDR1 ENHRY, CDR2 SYGVKD. The CDR3 covers 15 residues. Written as DNA, the CDR3 is TGTGCCATCAGCCAGGGACAGGGAAATACTGAGACCCAGTACTTC. Translated: CAISQGQGNTETQYF.

The V call is TRBV11-3, the J call TRBJ1-1, with 8 bases that match TRBD1. V was clipped by 1 base and J by 8 bases; unmatched bases: 3. This CDR3 comprises 13 residues. Germline assignment: CDR1 SGHNT and CDR2 YENEEA. CDR3 in DNA: TGTGCCAGCAGCTTAGGGACAGGGCGCGAAGCTTTCTTT. This encodes CASSLGTGREAFF.